This T cell receptor beta chain was identified during a study of T cell responses to AZD1222 COVID-19 vaccine. Whole-study findings and limits: Recipients of two AZD1222 doses showed rising Spike-specific TCR breadth and depth. Clonal diversity may have been underestimated in mostly white British donors. Only 5 or 6 people who got AZD1222 tested seropositive at baseline.

V was clipped by 3 bases and J by 1 base; unmatched bases: 5. The CDR3 extends over 16 amino acids. Per the germline V gene, CDR1 is SGHKS and CDR2 is YYEKEE (reference sequence). This clone appeared once. Its specificity is unknown. The table came from immunoSEQ multiplex PCR; TCRdb's copy has only in-frame clones and leaves some out. The table records roughly 91,000 clones, approximately 90% of them present only once. V gene TRBV5-5 combines with J gene TRBJ2-7; 12 bases match TRBD2. This receptor was taken from an adult in good health. The material was peripheral blood, obtained on day 0 of AZD1222 vaccination. CDR3 loop: CASSSLAGGPSYEQYV. The DNA of the CDR3 is TGTGCCAGCAGCTCGCTAGCGGGAGGGCCGTCCTACGAGCAGTACGTC.